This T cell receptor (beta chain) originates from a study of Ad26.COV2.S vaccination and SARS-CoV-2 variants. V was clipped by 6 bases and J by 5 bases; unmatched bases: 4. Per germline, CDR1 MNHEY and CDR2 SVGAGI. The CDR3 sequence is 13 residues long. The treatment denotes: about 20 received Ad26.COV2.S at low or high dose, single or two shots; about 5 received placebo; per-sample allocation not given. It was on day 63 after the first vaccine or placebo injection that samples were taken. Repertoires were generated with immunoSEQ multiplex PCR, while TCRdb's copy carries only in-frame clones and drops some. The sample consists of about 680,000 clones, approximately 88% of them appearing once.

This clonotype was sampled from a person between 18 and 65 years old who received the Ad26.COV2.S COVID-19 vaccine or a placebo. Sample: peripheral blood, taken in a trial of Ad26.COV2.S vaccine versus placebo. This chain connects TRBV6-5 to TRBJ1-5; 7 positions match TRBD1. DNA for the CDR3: TGTGCCAGCAGCTCGGGACAGTATCAGCCCCAGCATTTT. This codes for CASSSGQYQPQHF.